This TCR beta chain was sequenced for a study of T cell changes during pregnancy in multiple sclerosis. Per the germline V gene, CDR1 is LNHDA and CDR2 is SQIVND (reference sequence). V was cut by 0 bases and J by 5 bases, with 16 bases left in between. The CDR3 is made up of 16 amino acids. Profiled with immunoSEQ multiplex PCR; TCRdb holds only in-frame clones, not every one. The sample shows tens of thousands of clones, approximately 91% of them seen only once. The source material was CD8+ T cells from peripheral blood mononuclear cells, sampled in the third trimester of pregnancy. This receptor was identified in a female donor with multiple sclerosis, enrolled in a pregnancy study. The rearrangement uses TRBV19 and TRBJ2-5, with D maybe TRBD1 (7 bases). CDR3: CASSIDGGTVRETQYF. CDR3 in DNA: TGTGCCAGTAGTATAGATGGGGGGACAGTTAGGGAGACCCAGTACTTC.